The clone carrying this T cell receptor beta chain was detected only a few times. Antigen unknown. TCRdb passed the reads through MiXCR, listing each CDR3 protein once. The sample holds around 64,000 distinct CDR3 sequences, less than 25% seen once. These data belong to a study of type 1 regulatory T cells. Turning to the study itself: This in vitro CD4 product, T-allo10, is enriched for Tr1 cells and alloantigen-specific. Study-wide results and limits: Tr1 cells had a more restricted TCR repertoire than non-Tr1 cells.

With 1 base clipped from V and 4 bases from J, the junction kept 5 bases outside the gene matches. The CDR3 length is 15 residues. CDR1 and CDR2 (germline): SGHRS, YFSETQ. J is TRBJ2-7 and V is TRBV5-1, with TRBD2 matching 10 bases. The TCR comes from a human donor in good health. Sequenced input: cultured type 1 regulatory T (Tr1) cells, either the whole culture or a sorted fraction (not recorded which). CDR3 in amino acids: CASSLPSGSLYEQYF. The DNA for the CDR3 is TGCGCCAGCAGCTTGCCTAGCGGGAGTTTATACGAGCAGTACTTC.